This is a list of T cell receptor beta chains from one sample in a study of T cell changes during pregnancy in multiple sclerosis. The table came from immunoSEQ multiplex PCR; TCRdb's copy has only in-frame clones and leaves some out. The sample comprises more than 60,000 clones, about 91% of which are singletons, and roughly 0.29% rests with the top ten. The sequences come from CD4+ T cells from peripheral blood mononuclear cells, collected in the third trimester of pregnancy. The receptors were gathered from a female donor in good health, enrolled as a control in a pregnancy study. Each CDR3 is given with its conserved first and last residue. A D gene is named only where the DNA matches it firmly. Not all rows give a size; the values are once, few, many and, for expanded clones, a class.

d_gene	j_gene	abundance	v_gene	CDR3aa	CDR3nt
.	TRBJ1-3	.	TRBV19	CASRAGNAGNTIYF	TGTGCCAGTAGGGCAGGGAACGCTGGAAACACCATATATTTT
.	TRBJ2-7	.	TRBV29-1	CSVASGYEQYF	TGCAGCGTTGCTTCGGGTTACGAGCAGTACTTC
.	TRBJ2-3	.	TRBV7-2	CASSLWTSLTADTQYF	TGTGCCAGCAGCTTGTGGACATCCCTGACTGCAGATACGCAGTATTTT
.	TRBJ1-2	.	TRBV12-5	CASGLGVGGGGYTF	TGTGCTAGTGGTTTAGGGGTAGGGGGGGGCGGCTACACCTTC
TRBD1	TRBJ1-1	.	TRBV29-1	CSVGTGGLNTEAFF	TGCAGCGTTGGAACAGGGGGATTGAACACTGAAGCTTTCTTT
.	TRBJ1-1	.	TRBV5-1	CASSLAGVDTEAFF	TGCGCCAGCAGCTTGGCCGGGGTTGACACTGAAGCTTTCTTT
.	TRBJ1-2	.	TRBV6-6	CASSGQTYGYTF	TGTGCCAGCAGTGGGCAGACCTATGGCTACACCTTC
TRBD1	TRBJ1-1	.	TRBV19	CASSVIGQGGNTEAFF	TGTGCCAGTAGTGTCATCGGACAGGGGGGGAACACTGAAGCTTTCTTT
TRBD2	TRBJ2-5	once	TRBV7-2	CASSLGLAEETQYF	TGTGCCAGCAGCTTGGGACTAGCGGAAGAGACCCAGTACTTC
.	TRBJ2-4	.	TRBV2	CASSLGGVNIQYF	TGTGCCAGTTCCCTTGGAGGGGTGAACATTCAGTACTTC
.	TRBJ2-5	.	TRBV18	CASSPLRVEGETQYF	TGTGCCAGCTCACCACTACGGGTTGAGGGAGAGACCCAGTACTTC
.	TRBJ1-2	.	TRBV7-3	CASSLMTGLENGYTF	TGTGCCAGCAGCTTAATGACAGGTTTGGAGAATGGCTACACCTTC
.	TRBJ2-7	.	TRBV6-1	CASTPDSYEQYF	TGTGCCAGCACCCCGGACAGCTACGAGCAGTACTTC
TRBD1	TRBJ2-7	.	TRBV7-2	CASSFTGTGNTEQYF	TGTGCCAGCAGCTTCACCGGGACAGGGAATACAGAGCAGTACTTC
TRBD1	TRBJ1-2	once	TRBV4-2	CASSQADRGPVRDYGYTF	TGTGCCAGCAGCCAAGCAGACAGGGGACCCGTCAGAGACTATGGCTACACCTTC
TRBD1	TRBJ1-1	.	TRBV2	CATIPTGTGLTEAFF	TGTGCCACCATCCCAACCGGGACAGGGCTAACTGAAGCTTTCTTT
TRBD1	TRBJ1-2	.	TRBV19	CASSTQGIYGYTF	TGTGCCAGTAGTACACAGGGGATCTATGGCTACACCTTC
TRBD1	TRBJ2-1	.	TRBV4-1	CASSRGQGGSYNEQFF	TGCGCCAGCAGCCGGGGACAGGGTGGCTCCTACAATGAGCAGTTCTTC
TRBD1	TRBJ2-7	.	TRBV5-1	CASSSTGENYEQYF	TGCGCCAGCAGTTCGACAGGGGAGAACTACGAGCAGTACTTC
TRBD1	TRBJ1-1	.	TRBV29-1	CSVSLTTGGLTEAFF	TGCAGCGTTTCACTAACGACAGGGGGCTTGACTGAAGCTTTCTTT
.	TRBJ1-2	.	TRBV7-9	CASSLDVGRLYGYTF	TGTGCCAGCAGCTTAGACGTGGGGCGCCTCTATGGCTACACCTTC
.	TRBJ2-7	.	TRBV12-5	CASGFAGSYEQYF	TGTGCTAGTGGTTTCGCAGGCTCCTACGAGCAGTACTTC
TRBD1	TRBJ1-5	.	TRBV30	CAWSKGTQTGAMEPQHF	TGTGCCTGGAGTAAGGGTACCCAAACAGGGGCCATGGAGCCCCAGCATTTT
TRBD2	TRBJ2-5	few	TRBV5-1	CASSLGASGEETQYF	TGCGCCAGCAGCTTGGGGGCTAGCGGGGAAGAGACCCAGTACTTC
TRBD1	TRBJ1-1	few	TRBV30	CAWKYQTGAAEAFF	TGTGCCTGGAAGTACCAGACAGGGGCTGCTGAAGCTTTCTTT
TRBD1	TRBJ1-3	.	TRBV30	CAWSVTGDGNTIYF	TGTGCCTGGAGTGTTACAGGGGATGGAAACACCATATATTTT
TRBD1	TRBJ2-1	.	TRBV23-1	CASSPGTDNEQFF	TGCGCCAGCAGTCCGGGGACAGACAATGAGCAGTTCTTC
TRBD2	TRBJ2-5	once	TRBV5-1	CASSSRTSGGVSETQYF	TGCGCCAGCAGCTCCCGGACTAGCGGGGGGGTCTCAGAGACCCAGTACTTC
.	TRBJ1-1	.	TRBV6-5	CASSAYRVGNTEAFF	TGTGCCAGCAGTGCGTACAGGGTGGGGAACACTGAAGCTTTCTTT
TRBD1	TRBJ1-2	.	TRBV7-2	CASSSNAGTGSYGYTF	TGTGCCAGCAGCTCAAACGCCGGGACAGGGTCTTATGGCTACACCTTC
TRBD1	TRBJ1-1	.	TRBV19	CASRRQGAETEAFF	TGTGCCAGTAGGAGACAGGGTGCCGAGACTGAAGCTTTCTTT
.	TRBJ1-5	.	TRBV5-4	CANHCRLRCSNQPQHF	TGTGCCAACCATTGCCGACTGAGGTGTAGCAATCAGCCCCAGCATTTT
TRBD2	TRBJ2-5	.	TRBV5-4	CASKETSAFQETQYF	TGTGCCAGCAAGGAGACTAGCGCCTTCCAAGAGACCCAGTACTTC